The clone carrying this TCR beta chain was detected only a few times. This sample stems from a study of blood T cell repertoires in COVID-19. The wider study: Sources were T cells, B-cell-depleted T cells, or PBMCs; the material itself was cDNA or gDNA.

Per the original methods: Amplification of reference gene primers provided the estimated nucleated cell counts. Sequencing was performed with immunoSEQ multiplex PCR; in TCRdb, only in-frame clones are kept and a portion is missing. V and J calls and clone size follow that table, whereas D and trimming were derived from the DNA. The sample carries fewer than 45,000 clones, roughly 80% recorded once. V was cut by 0 bases and J by 7 bases, with 13 bases left in between. Germline values: CDR1 SGHTA, CDR2 FQGNSA. This CDR3 spans 14 amino acids. Sequencing was performed on peripheral blood. This TCR came from a human donor in a cohort sampled during active COVID-19. The chain joins TRBV7-2 to TRBJ2-7, with D possibly matching TRBD2 (6 bases). CDR3 nucleotides: TGTGCCAGCAGCTTAGCGTCGGGACTGGGGGAGCAGTACTTC. It is translated as CASSLASGLGEQYF.